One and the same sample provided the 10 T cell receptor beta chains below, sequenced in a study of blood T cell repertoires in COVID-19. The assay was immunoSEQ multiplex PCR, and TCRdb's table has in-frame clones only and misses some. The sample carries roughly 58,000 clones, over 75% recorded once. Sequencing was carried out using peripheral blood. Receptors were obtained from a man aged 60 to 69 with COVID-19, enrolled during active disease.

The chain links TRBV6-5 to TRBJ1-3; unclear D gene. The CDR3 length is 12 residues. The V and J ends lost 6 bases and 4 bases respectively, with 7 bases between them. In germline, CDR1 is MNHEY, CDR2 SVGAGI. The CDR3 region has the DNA TGTGCCAGCAGCCCCCAGGGAAACACCATATATTTT. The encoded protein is CASSPQGNTIYF.

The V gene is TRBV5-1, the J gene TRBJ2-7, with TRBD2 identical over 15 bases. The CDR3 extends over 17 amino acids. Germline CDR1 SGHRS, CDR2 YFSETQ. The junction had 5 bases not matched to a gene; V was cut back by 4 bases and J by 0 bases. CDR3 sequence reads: CASSPGLAGGHSYEQYF. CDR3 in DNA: TGCGCCAGCAGCCCGGGACTAGCGGGAGGACACTCCTACGAGCAGTACTTC.

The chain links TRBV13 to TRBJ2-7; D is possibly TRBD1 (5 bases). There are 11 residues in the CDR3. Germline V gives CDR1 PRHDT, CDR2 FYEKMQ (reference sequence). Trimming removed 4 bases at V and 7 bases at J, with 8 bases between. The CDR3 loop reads CASSSTGEQYF. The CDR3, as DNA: TGTGCCAGCAGCTCTACAGGAGAGCAGTACTTC.

CDR3: CASIRQGLATEAFF. The CDR3 bases are TGTGCCAGCATTCGGCAGGGGTTGGCAACTGAAGCTTTCTTT. This chain uses TRBV2 with TRBJ1-1; TRBD1 might be the D (6 bases). The V and J ends lost 7 bases and 5 bases respectively, with 17 bases between them. Per the germline V gene, CDR1 is SNHLY and CDR2 is FYNNEI. This CDR3 contains 14 residues.

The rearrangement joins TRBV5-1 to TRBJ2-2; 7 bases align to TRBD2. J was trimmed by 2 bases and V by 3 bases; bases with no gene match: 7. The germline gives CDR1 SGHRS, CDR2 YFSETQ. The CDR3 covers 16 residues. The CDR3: CASSSLRESNTGELFF. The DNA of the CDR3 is TGCGCCAGCAGCTCCCTGCGGGAGTCTAACACCGGGGAGCTGTTTTTT.

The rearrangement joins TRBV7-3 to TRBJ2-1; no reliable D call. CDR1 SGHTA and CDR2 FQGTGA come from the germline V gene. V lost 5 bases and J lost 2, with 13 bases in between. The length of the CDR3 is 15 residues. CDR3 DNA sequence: TGTGCCAGCAGCCCGGTACTACAAGCCTACAATGAGCAGTTCTTC. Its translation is CASSPVLQAYNEQFF.

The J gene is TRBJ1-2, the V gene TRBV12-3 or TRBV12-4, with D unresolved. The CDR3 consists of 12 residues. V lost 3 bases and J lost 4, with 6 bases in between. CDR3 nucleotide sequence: TGTGCCAGCAGTTTGAACAGCTATGGCTACACCTTC. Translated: CASSLNSYGYTF.

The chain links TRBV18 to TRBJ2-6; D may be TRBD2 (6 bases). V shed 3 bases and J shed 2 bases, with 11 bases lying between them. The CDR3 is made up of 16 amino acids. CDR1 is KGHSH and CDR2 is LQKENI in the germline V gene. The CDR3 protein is CASSPPERAGANVLTF. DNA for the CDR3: TGTGCCAGCTCACCTCCGGAGCGGGCTGGGGCCAACGTCCTGACTTTC.

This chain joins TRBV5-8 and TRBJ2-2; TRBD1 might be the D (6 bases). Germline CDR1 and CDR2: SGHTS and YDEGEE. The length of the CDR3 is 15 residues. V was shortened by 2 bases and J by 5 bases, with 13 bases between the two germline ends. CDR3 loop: CASSFGRGWTGELFF. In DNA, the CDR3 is TGTGCCAGCAGCTTCGGCAGGGGATGGACCGGGGAGCTGTTTTTT.

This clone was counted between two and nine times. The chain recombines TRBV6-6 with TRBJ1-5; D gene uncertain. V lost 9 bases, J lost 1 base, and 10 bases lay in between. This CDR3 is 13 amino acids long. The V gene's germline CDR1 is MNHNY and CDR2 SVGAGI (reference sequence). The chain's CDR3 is CARWWASNQPQHF. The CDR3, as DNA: TGTGCCAGATGGTGGGCGAGCAATCAGCCCCAGCATTTT.